Below, 24 T cell receptor beta chains from the same sample are listed, as sequenced in a study of blood T cell repertoires in COVID-19. Profiled with immunoSEQ multiplex PCR; TCRdb holds only in-frame clones, not every one. Among hundreds of thousands of clones listed, 88% were seen once. Sequenced sample: peripheral blood. These receptors came from a woman aged 40 to 55 who had recovered from COVID-19.

This sequence joins TRBV4-1 and TRBJ2-7, with D perhaps matching TRBD1 (6 bases). The CDR3 totals 14 residues. Between the trimmed V and J ends, which lost 3 bases and 1 base, there was a span of 10 bases. Germline V lookup: CDR1 MGHRA, CDR2 YSYEKL. CDR3 in amino acids: CASSHQQGSYEQYF. The CDR3 DNA reads as TGCGCCAGCAGCCACCAACAGGGATCCTACGAGCAGTACTTC.

The table lists this clone with a count of one. The chain recombines TRBV6-1 with TRBJ2-5, with 12 bases aligning to TRBD1. The CDR3 consists of 16 residues. Trimming at V came to 1 base and at J to 7 bases, leaving 7 bases not matched to a gene. CDR1 and CDR2 (germline): MNHNS, SASEGT. The CDR3: CASSEDGTGGQWTQYF. In nucleotides, the CDR3 is TGTGCCAGCAGTGAAGATGGGACAGGGGGCCAGTGGACCCAGTACTTC.

The rearrangement links TRBV11-3 to TRBJ1-1; D is undetermined. The CDR3 covers 13 residues. The germline CDR1 and CDR2 sequences are SGHNT and YENEEA. V shed 3 bases and J shed 7 bases, with 12 bases lying between them. The CDR3 coding sequence is TGTGCCAGCAGCTTTTCCCCGGTTGGTGAAGCTTTCTTT. Its translation: CASSFSPVGEAFF.

The chain is built from TRBV18 and TRBJ2-7; 13 nucleotides agree with TRBD2. In germline, CDR1 is KGHSH, CDR2 LQKENI. The J segment lost 4 bases and the V segment lost 3 bases, leaving 9 bases of the junction unmatched. This CDR3 spans 17 amino acids. This CDR3 is CASSPRDGTSGMYEQYF. The CDR3, as DNA: TGTGCCAGCTCACCCCGAGACGGGACTAGCGGGATGTACGAGCAGTACTTC.

This sequence joins TRBV29-1 and TRBJ2-1; the D gene is possibly TRBD2 (7 bases). Trimming removed 6 bases from V and 7 bases from J, with 19 bases in between. The CDR3 has 14 residues. CDR1 SQVTM and CDR2 ANQGSEA come from the germline V gene. CDR3 sequence (DNA): TGCAGCGTGGACCAGGGGTCCGGGGGGAATGAGCAGTTCTTC. Protein: CSVDQGSGGNEQFF.

This clone was found once. The rearrangement links TRBV5-1 to TRBJ1-2; D perhaps matches TRBD1 (6 bases). Trimming took off 4 bases at V and 1 base at J, with 17 bases between the two ends. Germline assignment: CDR1 SGHRS and CDR2 YFSETQ. The CDR3 spans 16 residues. The chain's CDR3 is CASSPGWDNLNYGYTF. CDR3 in DNA: TGCGCCAGCAGCCCCGGGTGGGACAACCTTAACTATGGCTACACCTTC.

This clone appeared once. V and J are TRBV4-2 and TRBJ1-6, with D possibly being TRBD1 (6 bases). With 0 bases removed from V and 14 bases from J, the gap between germline ends came to 17 bases. This CDR3 spans 15 amino acids. Germline CDR1 is LGHNA and CDR2 is YNFKEQ. The CDR3 DNA follows: TGTGCCAGCAGCCAAGATCCCCCCGGGACACTTGCCCTCCACTTT. Its translation: CASSQDPPGTLALHF.

The chain employs TRBV27 and TRBJ1-2, with 7 nucleotides matching TRBD1. Germline CDR1 MNHEY, CDR2 SMNVEV (reference sequence). This CDR3 comprises 14 residues. Germline trimming cut 2 bases from V and 4 bases from J; bases unmatched to any gene: 4. The CDR3 loop is CASSLLGQSYGYTF. CDR3 bases: TGTGCCAGCAGTTTACTGGGACAGTCCTATGGCTACACCTTC.

This clone was found a few times. The chain couples TRBV11-3 to TRBJ2-5, with D perhaps TRBD1 (6 bases). The CDR3 runs 14 residues. With 6 bases removed from V and 2 bases from J, the gap between germline ends came to 13 bases. Germline CDR1 and CDR2: SGHNT and YENEEA. The CDR3 here is CASSGDQGQETQYF. DNA for the CDR3: TGTGCCAGCAGTGGGGACCAGGGGCAAGAGACCCAGTACTTC.

This clone was seen a single time. The chain has TRBV7-9 and TRBJ2-3; possibly TRBD2 for D (5 bases). CDR1 is SEHNR and CDR2 is FQNEAQ in the germline V gene (reference sequence). The V gene lost 8 bases and the J gene lost 2 bases, with 17 bases spanning the gap. The CDR3 sequence is 15 residues long. CDR3 loop: CASAPGSRDTDTQYF. In nucleotides, the CDR3 is TGTGCCAGCGCACCTGGGAGTAGGGACACAGATACGCAGTATTTT.

The chain joins TRBV19 to TRBJ1-6; 7 bases are a match to TRBD1. Germline V gene lookup returns CDR1 LNHDA and CDR2 SQIVND (reference sequence). The CDR3 length is 16 residues. J gave up 3 bases and V 5 bases, and 7 bases lay outside the gene matches. Here the CDR3 DNA reads TGTGCCAGTAGTCCCCCGGGGACAGTCTATAATTCACCCCTCCACTTT. It yields the protein CASSPPGTVYNSPLHF.

The V and J genes are TRBV24-1 and TRBJ1-4; tentatively, D is TRBD1 (6 bases). Germline assignment: CDR1 KGHDR and CDR2 SFDVKD. V lost 3 bases to trimming and J lost 7 bases, with 11 bases between them. The CDR3 runs to 14 residues. CDR3 loop: CATSDPRGGEKLFF. The CDR3 bases are TGTGCCACCAGTGATCCCCGAGGGGGTGAAAAACTGTTTTTT.

Here the CDR3 reads CASGPLAAPYNEQFF. The CDR3 DNA reads as TGTGCCAGCGGACCTCTAGCGGCTCCCTACAATGAGCAGTTCTTC. This chain uses TRBV27 with TRBJ2-1, with 7 bases lining up with TRBD2. The CDR3 totals 15 residues. CDR1 and CDR2 (germline): MNHEY, SMNVEV (reference sequence). V lost 8 bases, J lost 2 bases, and 9 bases stayed unmatched.

The chain employs TRBV2 and TRBJ2-4; D perhaps matches TRBD1 (6 bases). Trimming cost V 7 bases and J 4 bases, with 23 bases left between them. CDR3 length: 17 residues. Per the germline V gene, CDR1 is SNHLY and CDR2 is FYNNEI. CDR3 amino acids: CASNQGPPSIGKNIQYF. The CDR3 DNA follows: TGTGCCAGCAATCAGGGGCCCCCCAGTATAGGGAAAAACATTCAGTACTTC.

This clone was detected only a few times. V gene TRBV24-1 combines with J gene TRBJ2-2, with 12 positions matching TRBD2. The CDR3 is made up of 14 amino acids. With V trimmed by 6 bases and J by 5 bases, 0 bases remained unmatched. Per germline, CDR1 KGHDR and CDR2 SFDVKD. The CDR3 reads CATSTSGRTGELFF. CDR3 coding DNA: TGTGCCACCAGTACTAGCGGGAGGACCGGGGAGCTGTTTTTT.

This rearrangement joins TRBV5-4 to TRBJ2-3; TRBD2 aligns across 11 bases. V was pared by 7 bases and J by 9 bases, with 16 bases of the junction left unmatched. CDR1 and CDR2 from the germline V gene are SGHNT and YYREEE (reference sequence). The CDR3 sequence is 16 residues long. CDR3 in amino acids: CASENRLAGNPLTQYF. The CDR3 nucleotides read TGTGCCAGCGAAAATCGACTAGCGGGAAACCCCTTGACGCAGTATTTT.

The chain recombines TRBV5-1 with TRBJ2-5, with 9 bases lining up with TRBD1. The J segment lost 2 bases and the V segment lost 2 bases, leaving 4 bases of the junction unmatched. The CDR3 has 15 amino acids. Germline CDR1 and CDR2: SGHRS and YFSETQ. CDR3 sequence reads: CASSLGTGWQETQYF. Here the CDR3 DNA reads TGCGCCAGCAGCTTAGGGACAGGGTGGCAAGAGACCCAGTACTTC.

The chain combines TRBV27 with TRBJ2-7; 7 bases line up with TRBD1. This CDR3 region has 15 residues. Germline V CDR1 and CDR2: MNHEY, SMNVEV (reference sequence). The V and J ends lost 2 bases and 2 bases, in that order; junction bases with no gene match: 6. In nucleotides, the CDR3 is TGTGCCAGCAGTTTAAAGGGGGCCGGAACCTACGAGCAGTACTTC. Translating gives CASSLKGAGTYEQYF.

V gene TRBV9 combines with J gene TRBJ2-5, with D tentatively TRBD1 (6 bases). CDR3 length: 14 amino acids. Trimming stripped 2 bases from V and 4 bases from J, with 12 bases between. Germline loops: CDR1 SGDLS, CDR2 YYNGEE. CDR3 sequence (DNA): TGTGCCAGCAGCGTTTCAGGGGCCCTAGAGACCCAGTACTTC. It translates to CASSVSGALETQYF.

This sequence joins TRBV10-3 and TRBJ1-5, with 7 bases fitting TRBD1. V shed 5 bases, J shed 6 bases, and the junction held 10 bases outside the gene matches. Looked up from germline, CDR1 is ENHRY and CDR2 is SYGVKD. The CDR3 sequence is 15 residues long. The CDR3 DNA is TGTGCCATCAGTACCAAACAGGGGTTGATTCAGCCCCAGCATTTT. This sequence encodes CAISTKQGLIQPQHF.

In DNA form, the CDR3 reads TGTGCCAGCAGCCCCGGGACAGGGCGGACTGAAGCTTTCTTT. This gives the protein CASSPGTGRTEAFF. This sequence joins TRBV6-5 and TRBJ1-1, with 9 bases that match TRBD1. This CDR3 contains 14 residues. Germline V gives CDR1 MNHEY, CDR2 SVGAGI. Trimming at V came to 6 bases and at J to 5 bases, leaving 7 bases not matched to a gene.

This clone was picked up one time. This chain uses TRBV19 with TRBJ2-1; D ambiguous. The CDR3 is made up of 14 amino acids. V lost 10 bases, J lost 0 bases, and 13 bases lay in between. Germline V gives CDR1 LNHDA, CDR2 SQIVND (reference sequence). The CDR3 loop is CATQPGSSYNEQFF. The CDR3 DNA sequence: TGTGCCACCCAACCCGGTAGCTCCTACAATGAGCAGTTCTTC.

This chain links TRBV5-1 with TRBJ1-4, with D perhaps matching TRBD1 (5 bases). V was clipped by 4 bases and J by 8 bases, with 18 bases between them. The length of the CDR3 is 15 residues. CDR1 is SGHRS, CDR2 YFSETQ, per germline. For the CDR3, the DNA is TGCGCCAGCAGCCGCTCGGGCAGGGTGGGGGAAAAACTGTTTTTT. This encodes CASSRSGRVGEKLFF. Drawing the rest from reference TRBV5-1 and TRBJ1-4, the complete variable domain is KAGVTQTPRYLIKTRGQQVTLSCSPISGHRSVSWYQQTPGQGLQFLFEYFSETQRNKGNFPGRFSGRQFSNSRSEMNVSTLELGDSALYLCASSRSGRVGEKLFFGSGTQLSVL.

CDR3 loop: CAISLGEGTEAFF. CDR3 nucleotides: TGTGCCATCAGCCTCGGGGAAGGCACTGAAGCTTTCTTT. The chain recombines TRBV10-3 with TRBJ1-1; D call uncertain. This CDR3 is built from 13 residues. Germline CDR1 ENHRY, CDR2 SYGVKD. The V end was cut by 6 bases, the J end by 4 bases, with 12 bases between.